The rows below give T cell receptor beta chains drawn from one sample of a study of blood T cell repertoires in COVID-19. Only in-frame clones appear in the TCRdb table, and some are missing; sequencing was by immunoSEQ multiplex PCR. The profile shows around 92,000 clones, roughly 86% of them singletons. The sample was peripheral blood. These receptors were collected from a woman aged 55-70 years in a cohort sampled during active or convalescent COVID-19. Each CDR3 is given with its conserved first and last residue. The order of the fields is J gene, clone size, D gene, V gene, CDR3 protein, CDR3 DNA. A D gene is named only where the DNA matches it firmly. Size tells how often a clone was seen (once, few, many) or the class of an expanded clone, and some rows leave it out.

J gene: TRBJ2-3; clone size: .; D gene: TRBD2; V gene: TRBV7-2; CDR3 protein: CATSGGGTQYF; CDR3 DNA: TGTGCCACCTCCGGGGGGGGTACGCAGTATTTT
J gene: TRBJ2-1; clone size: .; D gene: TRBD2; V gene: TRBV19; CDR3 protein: CASSKGLAGFNEQFF; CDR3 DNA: TGTGCCAGTAGTAAGGGACTAGCGGGGTTCAATGAGCAGTTCTTC
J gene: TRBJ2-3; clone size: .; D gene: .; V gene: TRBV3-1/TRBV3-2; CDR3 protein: CASSQAVVTAARLFSTDTQYF; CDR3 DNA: TGTGCCAGCAGCCAAGCTGTTGTAACGGCGGCTCGCCTATTTAGCACAGATACGCAGTATTTT
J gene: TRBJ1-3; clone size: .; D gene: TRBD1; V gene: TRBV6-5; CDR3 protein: CAAAGTASGNTIYF; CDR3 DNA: TGTGCCGCGGCAGGGACAGCCTCTGGAAACACCATATATTTT
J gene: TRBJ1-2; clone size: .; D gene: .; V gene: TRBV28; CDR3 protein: CASSFRGGYYGYTF; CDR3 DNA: TGTGCCAGCAGTTTTAGGGGGGGCTACTATGGCTACACCTTC
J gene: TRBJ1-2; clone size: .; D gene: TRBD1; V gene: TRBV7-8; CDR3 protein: CASSLQTGAYGYTF; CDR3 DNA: TGTGCCAGCAGCTTGCAGACAGGGGCCTATGGCTACACCTTC
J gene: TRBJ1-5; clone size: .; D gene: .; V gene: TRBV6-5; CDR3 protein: CASSIQGGFNQPQHF; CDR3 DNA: TGTGCCAGCAGCATTCAAGGGGGTTTCAATCAGCCCCAGCATTTT
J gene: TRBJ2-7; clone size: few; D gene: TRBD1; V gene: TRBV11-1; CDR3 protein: CASSLRQGAYEQYF; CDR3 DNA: TGTGCCAGCAGCTTGCGACAGGGGGCGTACGAGCAGTACTTC
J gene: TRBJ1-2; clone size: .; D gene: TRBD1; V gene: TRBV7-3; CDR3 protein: CASSRVGTGGNYGYTF; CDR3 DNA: TGTGCCAGCAGCCGAGTCGGGACAGGGGGGAACTATGGCTACACCTTC
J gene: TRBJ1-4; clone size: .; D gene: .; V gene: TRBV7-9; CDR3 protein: CASSLERATNEKLFF; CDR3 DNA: TGTGCCAGCAGCTTAGAGCGAGCAACTAATGAAAAACTGTTTTTT
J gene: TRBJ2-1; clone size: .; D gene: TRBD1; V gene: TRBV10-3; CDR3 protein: CAISVGTGKGYNEQFF; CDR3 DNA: TGTGCCATCAGCGTTGGGACAGGGAAAGGCTACAATGAGCAGTTCTTC
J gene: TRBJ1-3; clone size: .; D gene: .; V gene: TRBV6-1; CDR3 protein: CASSEDFRGSGNTIYF; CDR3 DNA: .
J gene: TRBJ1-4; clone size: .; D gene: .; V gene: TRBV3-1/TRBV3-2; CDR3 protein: CASSHSDSKKLFF; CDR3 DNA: TGTGCCAGCAGCCATTCGGACAGTAAAAAACTGTTTTTT
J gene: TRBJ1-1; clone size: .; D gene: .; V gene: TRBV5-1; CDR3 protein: CASSWGAEAFF; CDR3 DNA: TGCGCCAGCAGCTGGGGGGCTGAAGCTTTCTTT
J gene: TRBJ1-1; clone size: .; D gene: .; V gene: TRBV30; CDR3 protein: CAWSFTGTGTEAFF; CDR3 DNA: TGTGCCTGGAGTTTCACAGGGACGGGGACTGAAGCTTTCTTT
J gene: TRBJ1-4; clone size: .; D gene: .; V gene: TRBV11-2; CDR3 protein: CASSSLQGIQGEKLFF; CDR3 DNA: TGTGCCAGCAGCTCCCTGCAGGGGATCCAAGGGGAAAAACTGTTTTTT
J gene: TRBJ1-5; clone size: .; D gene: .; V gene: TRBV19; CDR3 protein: CASSAGQILYNQPQHF; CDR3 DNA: TGTGCCAGTAGTGCCGGACAGATTCTCTACAATCAGCCCCAGCATTTT
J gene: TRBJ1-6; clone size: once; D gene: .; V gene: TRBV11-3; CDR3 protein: CASQRGNSPLHF; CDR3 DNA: TGTGCCAGCCAAAGGGGGAATTCACCCCTCCACTTT
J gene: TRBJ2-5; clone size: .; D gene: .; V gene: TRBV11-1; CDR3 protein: CASSFEPRLSQETQYF; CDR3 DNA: TGTGCCAGCAGCTTCGAACCGCGGTTGAGTCAAGAGACCCAGTACTTC
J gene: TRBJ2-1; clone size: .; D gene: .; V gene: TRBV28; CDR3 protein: CASRTGISYNEQFF; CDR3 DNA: TGTGCCAGCAGAACAGGGATCTCCTACAATGAGCAGTTCTTC
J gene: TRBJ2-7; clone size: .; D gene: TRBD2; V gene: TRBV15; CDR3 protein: CATSKRTGTSGYYEQYF; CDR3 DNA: TGTGCCACCAGCAAACGAACCGGGACTAGCGGCTATTACGAGCAGTACTTC
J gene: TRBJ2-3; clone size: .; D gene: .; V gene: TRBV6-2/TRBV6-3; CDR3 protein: CASSRDLNQYF; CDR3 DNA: TGTGCCAGCAGTCGGGACTTGAATCAGTATTTT
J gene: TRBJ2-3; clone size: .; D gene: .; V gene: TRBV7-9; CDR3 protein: CASSPTTDTQYF; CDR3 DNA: TGTGCCAGCAGCCCTACCACAGATACGCAGTATTTT
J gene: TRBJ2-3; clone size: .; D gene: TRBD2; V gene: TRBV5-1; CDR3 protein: CASSPSGGDTDTQYF; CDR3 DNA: TGCGCCAGCAGCCCTAGCGGGGGGGACACAGATACGCAGTATTTT
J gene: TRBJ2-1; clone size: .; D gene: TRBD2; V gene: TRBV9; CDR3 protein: CASSHYLAGEGNEQFF; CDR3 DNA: TGTGCCAGCAGCCATTATCTAGCGGGAGAGGGCAATGAGCAGTTCTTC
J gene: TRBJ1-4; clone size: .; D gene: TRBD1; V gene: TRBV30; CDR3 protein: CAFTGGEKLFF; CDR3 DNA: TGTGCCTTCACAGGGGGCGAAAAACTGTTTTTT
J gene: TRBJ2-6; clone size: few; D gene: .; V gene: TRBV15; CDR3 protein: CATSRGRAGANVLTF; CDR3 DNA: TGTGCCACCAGCAGAGGCAGGGCTGGGGCCAACGTCCTGACTTTC
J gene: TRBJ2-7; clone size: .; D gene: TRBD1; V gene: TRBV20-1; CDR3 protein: CSASARDRGYEQYF; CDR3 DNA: TGCAGTGCTAGTGCACGGGACAGGGGGTACGAGCAGTACTTC
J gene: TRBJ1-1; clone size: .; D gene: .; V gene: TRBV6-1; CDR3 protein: CASSPVNTEAFF; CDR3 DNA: TGTGCCAGCAGTCCCGTGAACACTGAAGCTTTCTTT
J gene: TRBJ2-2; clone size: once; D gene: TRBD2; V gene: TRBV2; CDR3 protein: CASSILAPNTGELFF; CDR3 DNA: TGTGCCAGCAGTATACTAGCGCCGAACACCGGGGAGCTGTTTTTT
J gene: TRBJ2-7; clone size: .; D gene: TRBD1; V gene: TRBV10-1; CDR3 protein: CASPRQGSYEQYF; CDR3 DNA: TGCGCCAGCCCCAGACAGGGCTCCTACGAGCAGTACTTC
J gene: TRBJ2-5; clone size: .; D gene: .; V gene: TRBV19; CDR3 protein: CASSSGREETQYF; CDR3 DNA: TGTGCCAGTAGCTCCGGCAGGGAAGAGACCCAGTACTTC
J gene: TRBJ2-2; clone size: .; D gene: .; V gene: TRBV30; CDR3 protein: CAGGQGTTGELFF; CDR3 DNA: TGTGCCGGGGGCCAGGGGACCACCGGGGAGCTGTTTTTT
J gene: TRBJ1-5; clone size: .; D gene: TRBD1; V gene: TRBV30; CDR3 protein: CAWTQGQGAYQPQHF; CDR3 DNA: TGTGCCTGGACCCAAGGACAGGGGGCCTATCAGCCCCAGCATTTT
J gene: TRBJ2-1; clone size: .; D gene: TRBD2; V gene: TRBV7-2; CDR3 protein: CASSLGLLNEQFF; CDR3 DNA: TGTGCCAGCAGCTTGGGACTACTTAATGAGCAGTTCTTC
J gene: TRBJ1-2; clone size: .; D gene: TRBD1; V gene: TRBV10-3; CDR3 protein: CAATGGGGYTF; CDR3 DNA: TGTGCCGCGACAGGGGGCGGTGGCTACACCTTC
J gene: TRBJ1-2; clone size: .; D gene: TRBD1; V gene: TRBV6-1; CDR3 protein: CASSEAGRGLYGYTF; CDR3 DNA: TGTGCCAGCAGTGAAGCGGGCAGGGGGCTGTACGGCTACACCTTC
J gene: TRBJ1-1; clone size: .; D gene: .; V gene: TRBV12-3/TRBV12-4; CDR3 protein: CATNERPGTEAFF; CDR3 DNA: TGTGCCACCAACGAACGACCAGGCACTGAAGCTTTCTTT
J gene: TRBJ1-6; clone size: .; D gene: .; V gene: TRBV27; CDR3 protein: CASSYGQEGTYNSPLHF; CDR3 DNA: TGTGCCAGCAGTTATGGGCAGGAGGGGACCTATAATTCACCCCTCCACTTT
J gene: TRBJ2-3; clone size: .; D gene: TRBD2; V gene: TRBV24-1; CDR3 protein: CATSDPGLAETPKADTQYF; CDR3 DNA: TGTGCCACCAGTGACCCCGGACTAGCGGAAACCCCGAAAGCAGATACGCAGTATTTT
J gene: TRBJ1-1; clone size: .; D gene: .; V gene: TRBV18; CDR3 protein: CASSPEAVLNTEAFF; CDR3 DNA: TGTGCCAGCTCACCCGAGGCAGTTCTGAACACTGAAGCTTTCTTT
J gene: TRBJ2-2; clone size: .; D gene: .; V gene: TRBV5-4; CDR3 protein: CASQGGNGELFF; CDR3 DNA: TGTGCCAGCCAGGGCGGGAACGGGGAGCTGTTTTTT
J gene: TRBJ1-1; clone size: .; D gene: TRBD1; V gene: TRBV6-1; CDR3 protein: CASSELRKGTGNTEAFF; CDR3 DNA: TGTGCCAGCAGTGAACTTAGGAAAGGGACAGGGAACACTGAAGCTTTCTTT
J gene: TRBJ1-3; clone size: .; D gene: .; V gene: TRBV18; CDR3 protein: CASSPEYSGNTIYF; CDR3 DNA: TGTGCCAGCTCACCCGAGTACTCTGGAAACACCATATATTTT
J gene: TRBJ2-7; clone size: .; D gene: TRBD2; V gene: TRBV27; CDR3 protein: CASSLSGRAWEQYF; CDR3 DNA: TGTGCCAGCAGTCTTAGCGGGAGGGCCTGGGAGCAGTACTTC
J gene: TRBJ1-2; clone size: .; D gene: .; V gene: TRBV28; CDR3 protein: CASSPSRDSYYGYTF; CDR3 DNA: TGTGCCAGCAGCCCAAGCCGGGACTCATACTATGGCTACACCTTC
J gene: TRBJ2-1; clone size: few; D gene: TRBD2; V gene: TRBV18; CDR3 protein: CASSPGGRAIYNEQFF; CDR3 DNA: TGTGCCAGCTCACCGGGCGGGAGGGCCATCTACAATGAGCAGTTCTTC
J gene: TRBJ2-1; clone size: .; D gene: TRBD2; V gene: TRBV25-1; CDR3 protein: CASRLAGDNEQFF; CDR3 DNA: TGTGCCAGCAGACTAGCGGGTGACAATGAGCAGTTCTTC
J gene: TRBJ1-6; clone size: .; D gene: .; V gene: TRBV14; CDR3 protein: CASSPDGTLDSPLHF; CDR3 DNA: TGTGCCAGCAGCCCAGACGGGACATTAGATTCACCCCTCCACTTT
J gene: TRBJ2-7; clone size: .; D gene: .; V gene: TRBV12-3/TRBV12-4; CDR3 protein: CASSLVRAYEQYF; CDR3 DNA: TGTGCCAGCAGTTTAGTCAGGGCCTACGAGCAGTACTTC
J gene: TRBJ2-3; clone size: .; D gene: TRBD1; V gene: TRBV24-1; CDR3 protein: CATSDPRQGAPDTQYF; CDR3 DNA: TGTGCCACCAGTGATCCGCGACAGGGGGCCCCAGATACGCAGTATTTT
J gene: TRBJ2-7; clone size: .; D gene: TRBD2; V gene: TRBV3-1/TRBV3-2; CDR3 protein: CASSRSEAGDKGQYF; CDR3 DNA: TGTGCCAGCAGCCGAAGTGAAGCGGGGGACAAGGGGCAGTACTTC
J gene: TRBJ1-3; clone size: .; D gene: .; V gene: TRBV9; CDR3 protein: CASSVGHISGNTIYF; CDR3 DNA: TGTGCCAGCAGCGTAGGACACATCTCTGGAAACACCATATATTTT
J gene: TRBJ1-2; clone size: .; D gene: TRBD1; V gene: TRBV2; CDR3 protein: CASSEERAGGGYTF; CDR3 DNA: TGTGCCAGCAGTGAAGAGCGGGCAGGGGGTGGCTACACCTTC